The 8 T cell receptor delta chains given below trace back to one sample, sequenced in a study of γδ T cells in repeated Plasmodium falciparum infection. Bulk repertoires came from Vgamma9/Vdelta2+ or Vdelta2-negative gammadelta T cells flow-sorted from PBMC. TCRdb reprocessed the multiplex PCR reads through CATT. Of 55,000 to 70,000 delta-chain clones listed, around 1.5% are singletons. Input material: gamma-delta T cells from blood. The receptors come from a pool of human donors (malaria-infected and uninfected, not separated).

At least ten counts were recorded for this clone. The sample contains more than one DNA sequence encoding this CDR3. V usage is TRDV1 and J usage is TRDJ1; TRDD3 matches at 8 bases. CDR1 is TSWWSYY and CDR2 is QGS in the germline V gene. The CDR3 totals 22 residues. With V trimmed by 2 bases and J by 0 bases, 23 bases remained unmatched. In DNA, the CDR3 is TGTGCTCTTGGGGAAAGTAGTCTCAACTACTGGGGGCCCCTTATATACACCGATAAACTCATCTTT. It yields the protein CALGESSLNYWGPLIYTDKLIF.

In its sample, this clone was seen a few times. The genes are TRDV1 and TRDJ1, with D unclear. No J gene is reported in TCRdb; it was inferred here by comparing the DNA with germline. The CDR3 is 17 residues long. V dropped 2 bases and J dropped 3 bases, with 19 bases sitting between them. In germline, CDR1 is TSWWSYY, CDR2 QGS. The CDR3 is CALGEASIPSWSDKLIF. CDR3 DNA sequence: TGTGCTCTTGGGGAAGCCTCTATTCCATCCTGGTCCGATAAACTCATCTTT.

This clone was seen at least ten times. The chain employs TRDV1 and TRDJ1, with TRDD3 matching 10 bases. The J gene, left out of TCRdb, was set here by checking the DNA against germline. Germline CDR1 is TSWWSYY and CDR2 is QGS. The V gene end was trimmed by 3 bases and the J gene end by 3 bases; junction bases not matched to a gene: 19. The CDR3 length is 20 residues. In DNA, the CDR3 is TGTGCTCTTGGGGACCAGACTCCTTTCCCCGGGTGGGGGATACCCGATAAACTCATCTTT. This sequence encodes CALGDQTPFPGWGIPDKLIF.

This clone came up a few times. The protein held in TCRdb is that of a much larger clone and does not match this DNA's translation at residue 15, likely because of a read error; the protein shown is translated from the DNA. The V call is TRDV1, the J call TRDJ1; 11 bases agree with TRDD3. The J segment lost 4 bases and the V segment lost 2 bases, leaving 18 bases of the junction unmatched. The CDR3 is made up of 20 amino acids. From germline, CDR1 is TSWWSYY and CDR2 QGS. The CDR3 here is CALGETRYWGIYSHIDKLIF. CDR3 nucleotide sequence: TGTGCTCTTGGGGAAACCCGGTACTGGGGGATATATTCCCACATCGATAAACTCATCTTT.

With regard to this clone: The TCRdb protein comes from a much larger clone and disagrees with this DNA's translation at residue 16, likely due to a read error; the protein given here is derived from the DNA. The rearrangement uses TRDV1 and TRDJ1, with TRDD3 matching 10 bases. Germline V gives CDR1 TSWWSYY, CDR2 QGS. This CDR3 contains 19 residues. Written as DNA, the CDR3 is TGTGCTCTTGGGGTATTTCGGGGGGGGATACGTAAAACATCCGATGAACTCATCTTT. Amino acids: CALGVFRGGIRKTSDELIF.

This clone was seen ten or more times. TCRdb shows a much larger clone's protein in place of this DNA's translation, and the two differ at residue 10, likely through a read error; the protein shown is translated from the DNA. This chain connects TRDV3 to TRDJ1, with 10 bases aligning to TRDD3. The V and J ends lost 1 base and 6 bases, in that order; junction bases with no gene match: 8. The CDR3 is 14 amino acids. Germline assignment: CDR1 TVYSNPD and CDR2 GDNSRS (reference sequence). The CDR3 loop reads CAFTGGYGTNKLIF. CDR3 nucleotides: TGTGCCTTTACCGGGGGATACGGAACCAATAAACTCATCTTT.

There are a few counts of this clone. TCRdb attributes to this sequence the protein of a much larger clone, which differs from the DNA translation at residue 16; a read error is likely, and the protein displayed is translated from the DNA. This chain connects TRDV1 to TRDJ1; 10 nucleotides align to TRDD3. Germline lookup yields CDR1 TSWWSYY and CDR2 QGS. V lost 2 bases to trimming and J lost 2 bases; unmatched junction nucleotides: 29. CDR3 length: 24 amino acids. The CDR3 protein is CALGERVWPTGGYARGGRTDKLIF. For the CDR3, the DNA is TGTGCTCTTGGGGAAAGAGTATGGCCTACCGGGGGATACGCCAGGGGAGGGAGGACCGATAAACTCATCTTT.

This clone was found many times. The TCRdb protein, from a much larger clone, departs from this DNA's translation at residue 5, likely by read error; the protein shown derives from the DNA. The J gene is TRDJ1, the V gene TRDV1; D might be TRDD3 (5 bases). V was clipped by 4 bases and J by 0 bases, with 27 bases between them. The CDR3 is 20 residues long. Germline-derived CDR1 and CDR2 are TSWWSYY and QGS. This chain's CDR3 is CALGGLVSWNPRGYTDKLIF. CDR3 DNA: TGTGCTCTTGGGGGACTAGTTTCATGGAACCCGAGGGGGTACACCGATAAACTCATCTTT.